The clone carrying this TCR beta chain was counted only a few times. This record belongs to a study of identical twins. CDR1 and CDR2 from the germline V gene are SGHRS and YFSETQ. The CDR3 loop spans 13 amino acids. The V and J ends lost 4 bases and 6 bases respectively, with 13 bases between them. TCRdb re-called the 5' RACE reads through MiXCR, storing one row per CDR3 protein. The sample lists about 520,000 distinct CDR3 sequences; 20% to 25% were seen once. The same specimen was also included in a second study, on T cells expressing NK-cell markers.

The TCR was taken from a woman under 30 in good health. What was sequenced was CD4+ T cells sorted from blood. The chain links TRBV5-1 to TRBJ1-2, with D hard to call. CDR3 in DNA: TGCGCCAGCAGCGCCGGATCAAACCATGGCTACACCTTC. It codes for CASSAGSNHGYTF.